The 18 T cell receptor beta chains listed next were all sequenced from one sample in a study of human T cells and chemical hapten exposure. Documented time point: patch test 1, 2 weeks after DPC sensitization. Treatment defined: therapeutic diphenylcyclopropenone sensitization with weekly scalp DPC. TCRdb recomputed calls from the RACE reads with MiXCR, one row per CDR3 protein. The table lists around 53,000 distinct CDR3 sequences, about 10% of them singletons. Sample: whole blood, taken in connection with sensitization to the hapten diphenylcyclopropenone (DPC). These receptors all come from a woman in her fifties or sixties with alopecia areata. Some clones in this sample may be carry-over from other donors' samples.

This clonotype was detected ten times or more. The rearrangement links TRBV12-3 or TRBV12-4 to TRBJ1-6, with 7 nucleotides matching TRBD1. Trimming cost V 5 bases and J 7 bases; bases outside gene matches: 5. The CDR3 has 14 amino acids. The CDR3 DNA is TGTGCCAGCAGTCAGGGACAGACAAATTCACCCCTCCACTTT. It is translated as CASSQGQTNSPLHF.

There are many counts of this clonotype. The chain has TRBV29-1 and TRBJ2-3; 11 nucleotides agree with TRBD2. The CDR3 is made up of 15 amino acids. Trimming removed 2 bases from V and 1 base from J; junction bases left unmatched: 2. Germline lookup yields CDR1 SQVTM and CDR2 ANQGSEA. The CDR3 is CSVETLAGGTDTQYF. The DNA of the CDR3 is TGCAGCGTTGAAACACTAGCGGGGGGCACAGATACGCAGTATTTT.

In this sample, this clonotype turned up many times. V is TRBV20-1 and J is TRBJ2-7; 12 bases map to TRBD2. The CDR3 totals 16 residues. Per germline, CDR1 DFQATT and CDR2 SNEGSKA (reference sequence). J lost 0 bases, V lost 8 bases, and 11 bases had no gene match. The CDR3 DNA reads TGCAGTCCGACTAGCGGGAGTATTCGGGGCTCCTACGAGCAGTACTTC. This sequence encodes CSPTSGSIRGSYEQYF.

V is TRBV20-1 and J is TRBJ2-7; maybe TRBD2 (6 bases). Per germline, CDR1 DFQATT and CDR2 SNEGSKA (reference sequence). V was cut by 2 bases and J by 5 bases, with 7 bases left in between. The CDR3 consists of 11 residues. The CDR3, as DNA: TGCAGTGCTAGACGGGAGAACGAGCAGTACTTC. Protein product: CSARRENEQYF.

Many counts were recorded for this clonotype. V gene TRBV6-2 or TRBV6-3 combines with J gene TRBJ2-2, with TRBD2 identical over 12 bases. The CDR3 runs 20 residues. V gave up 3 bases and J gave up 2 bases; unmatched junction bases: 13. The germline V gene encodes CDR1 MNHEY and CDR2 SVGEGT. CDR3 sequence reads: CASSYELGTSGLPNTGELFF. The CDR3 DNA reads as TGTGCCAGCAGTTATGAACTAGGGACTAGCGGGCTACCTAACACCGGGGAGCTGTTTTTT.

This clonotype has a count of ten or more. V and J are TRBV7-2 and TRBJ2-3; possibly TRBD1 for D (6 bases). This CDR3 contains 15 residues. Per the germline V gene, CDR1 is SGHTA and CDR2 is FQGNSA. Trimming took 5 bases from V and 5 from J, leaving 17 bases between them. The CDR3 nucleotides read TGTGCCAGCAGCCTCCTCACAGGGTCGGTAGATACGCAGTATTTT. Its translation: CASSLLTGSVDTQYF. Full variable domain (remainder filled in from reference TRBV7-2 and TRBJ2-3): GAGVSQSPSNKVTEKGKDVELRCDPISGHTALYWYRQSLGQGLEFLIYFQGNSAPDKSGLPSDRFSAERTGGSVSTLTIQRTQQEDSAVYLCASSLLTGSVDTQYFGPGTRLTVL.

The table lists this clonotype with a few counts. The chain recombines TRBV12-5 with TRBJ2-1; 8 bases agree with TRBD2. CDR3 length equals 14 residues. Germline values: CDR1 LGHNT, CDR2 FRNRAP. Trimming removed 4 bases from V and 6 bases from J; junction bases left unmatched: 5. CDR3 residues: CASGSASGSNEQFF. The CDR3 region has the DNA TGTGCTAGTGGTTCGGCTAGCGGGTCCAATGAGCAGTTCTTC. The entire variable domain, with the rest obtained from reference TRBV12-5 and TRBJ2-1, is as follows: DARVTQTPRHKVTEMGQEVTMRCQPILGHNTVFWYRQTMMQGLELLAYFRNRAPLDDSGMPKDRFSAEMPDATLATLKIQPSEPRDSAVYFCASGSASGSNEQFFGPGTRLTVL.

This clonotype came up many times. This sequence joins TRBV29-1 and TRBJ2-4; D is possibly TRBD1 or TRBD2 (5 bases each). CDR1 and CDR2 (germline): SQVTM, ANQGSEA. The CDR3 extends over 13 amino acids. V was shortened by 4 bases and J by 2 bases, with 9 bases between the two germline ends. The CDR3 DNA reads TGCAGCGTTGGTGAGGGGCCCAAAAACATTCAGTACTTC. This encodes CSVGEGPKNIQYF.

This clonotype was found a few times. The chain is built from TRBV19 and TRBJ2-4; the match to TRBD1 covers 9 bases. CDR1 LNHDA and CDR2 SQIVND come from the germline V gene (reference sequence). Trimming took 8 bases from V and 7 from J; bases not matched to a gene: 9. The length of the CDR3 is 14 residues. CDR3 bases: TGTGCCAGTTCTGGGCTTGGGACAGGGAACATTCAGTACTTC. It yields the protein CASSGLGTGNIQYF.

This clonotype was seen ten or more times. The J gene is TRBJ2-3, the V gene TRBV7-6, with D maybe TRBD2 (6 bases). The CDR3 is made up of 15 amino acids. Germline loops: CDR1 SGHVS, CDR2 FNYEAQ. V was pared by 1 base and J by 2 bases, with 10 bases between. The CDR3 loop is CASSLGLANTDTQYF. CDR3 bases: TGTGCCAGCAGCTTAGGCCTAGCGAACACAGATACGCAGTATTTT.

The sample holds many counts of this clonotype. The chain uses TRBV2 and TRBJ1-5; the match to TRBD1 covers 7 bases. V trimming: 2 bases; J trimming: 6 bases; junction bases outside the gene matches: 4. Per germline, CDR1 SNHLY and CDR2 FYNNEI. The CDR3 totals 14 residues. In nucleotides, the CDR3 is TGTGCCAGCAGTGAACCGACAGGGCGTCAGCCCCAGCATTTT. Translating it yields CASSEPTGRQPQHF.

This clonotype was recorded at least ten times. The rearrangement joins TRBV12-3 or TRBV12-4 to TRBJ2-1; perhaps TRBD2 as D (6 bases). CDR3 length: 15 amino acids. V was shortened by 6 bases and J by 3 bases, with 15 bases between the two germline ends. The CDR3 is CASRLSRGGYNEQFF. DNA for the CDR3: TGTGCCAGCAGACTTTCGAGGGGAGGCTACAATGAGCAGTTCTTC.

Ten or more counts support this clonotype. The V call is TRBV7-9, the J call TRBJ2-2; D is ambiguous. There are 13 residues in the CDR3. The germline V and J ends were trimmed by 5 bases and 5 bases, with 9 bases remaining between them. The germline CDR1 and CDR2 sequences are SEHNR and FQNEAQ (reference sequence). Written as DNA, the CDR3 is TGTGCCAGCAGCACAATGGGAACCGGGGAGCTGTTTTTT. This encodes CASSTMGTGELFF.

This clonotype was picked up many times. This chain links TRBV11-2 with TRBJ2-7; D might be TRBD1 (6 bases). V was cut by 5 bases and J by 4 bases, with 15 bases left in between. The CDR3 is 14 residues long. Germline-derived CDR1 and CDR2 are SGHAT and FQNNGV. CDR3 coding DNA: TGTGCCAGCAGCCGCACAGGGAACAAGTACGAGCAGTACTTC. Translating it yields CASSRTGNKYEQYF.

Ten or more counts support this clonotype. The chain is built from TRBV7-8 and TRBJ2-3; 8 nucleotides align to TRBD2. V was pared by 1 base and J by 0 bases, with 3 bases of the junction left unmatched. The CDR3 sequence is 16 residues long. Germline CDR1 and CDR2: SGHVS and FQNEAQ. The CDR3: CASSLGASGSTDTQYF. CDR3 bases: TGTGCCAGCAGCTTAGGTGCTAGCGGGAGCACAGATACGCAGTATTTT.

This chain links TRBV6-6 with TRBJ2-2, with 8 bases that match TRBD1. The CDR3 runs 15 residues. From germline, CDR1 is MNHNY and CDR2 SVGAGI (reference sequence). J was trimmed by 5 bases and V by 6 bases; bases with no gene match: 8. CDR3 residues: CASRSRGRQTGELFF. CDR3 nucleotide sequence: TGTGCCAGCAGAAGCAGGGGGCGGCAGACCGGGGAGCTGTTTTTT.

This clonotype showed up many times. The rearrangement uses TRBV29-1 and TRBJ1-2; possible D gene TRBD1, 5 bases. Germline-derived CDR1 and CDR2 are SQVTM and ANQGSEA. The V end was cut by 7 bases, the J end by 6 bases, with 15 bases between. This CDR3 is 12 amino acids long. Here the CDR3 reads CSADTRQNGYTF. The CDR3 region has the DNA TGCAGCGCCGATACGCGACAGAATGGCTACACCTTC.

This clonotype was recorded at least ten times. This sequence joins TRBV30 and TRBJ2-7, with D hard to call. Germline loops: CDR1 GTSNPN, CDR2 SVGIG (reference sequence). Between the trimmed V and J ends, which lost 5 bases and 5 bases, there was a span of 16 bases. The CDR3 runs to 13 residues. The CDR3 sequence is CAWGAALFHEQYF. CDR3 nucleotide sequence: TGTGCCTGGGGCGCAGCCCTCTTTCACGAGCAGTACTTC.